This T cell receptor beta chain appears in the sequencing data of a study of cytomegalovirus exposure and HLA in healthy donors. V trimming: 5 bases; J trimming: 3 bases; junction bases outside the gene matches: 3. Germline V gives CDR1 LNHDA, CDR2 SQIVND (reference sequence). There are 13 residues in the CDR3. PCR used 60 Vbeta primers and 13 Jbeta primers. Profiled with immunoSEQ multiplex PCR; TCRdb holds only in-frame clones, not every one. This table has about 130,000 clones, about 78% appearing once. The sequencing sample was made of PBMCs. J is TRBJ2-5 and V is TRBV19; 7 bases fit TRBD1. This receptor was taken from a man in his fifties in good health and CMV-seronegative. The CDR3 DNA is TGTGCCAGTAGTGATACAGGGGAAGAGACCCAGTACTTC. Translated: CASSDTGEETQYF.